Only one count was recorded for the clone carrying this TCR beta chain. Its antigen is as yet unknown. The data belong to a study of graft-versus-host responses after intestinal transplantation. Profiled with immunoSEQ multiplex PCR; TCRdb holds only in-frame clones, not every one. This table has fewer than 120,000 clones, just over 90% appearing once. CDR3 length equals 15 residues. Trimming cost V 2 bases and J 5 bases, with 13 bases left between them. CDR1 MNHEY and CDR2 SVGAGI come from the germline V gene. The gene calls are TRBV6-5 and TRBJ2-1; D is possibly TRBD1 (5 bases). This material consisted of unstimulated CD8+ T cells sorted from spleen or lymph node cells, taken before intestinal transplant. The TCR was taken from a human donor who received an intestinal transplant. The CDR3 sequence is CASSYDRGRNNEQFF. The CDR3 DNA reads TGTGCCAGCAGTTACGACAGAGGTCGGAACAATGAGCAGTTCTTC.